What follows describes a single TCR beta chain. No antigen is known for it. The data are from a study of cytomegalovirus exposure and HLA in healthy donors. Donors were ostensibly healthy at sampling, although undocumented immune exposures were probable. The CDR3 consists of 15 residues. The V end lost 0 bases, the J end lost 3 bases, and 11 bases lay between the germline ends. CDR1 and CDR2 from the germline V gene are LGHNA and YSLEER. The study, taken as a whole, reports: Researchers counted roughly 150 TCR beta chains as cytomegalovirus-associated.

The PCR contained 60 Vbeta and 13 Jbeta primers. The assay was immunoSEQ multiplex PCR, and TCRdb's table has in-frame clones only and misses some. The data show some 160,000 clones, approximately 80% seen once. The material sequenced was PBMCs. V usage is TRBV4-3 and J usage is TRBJ1-1; D might be TRBD1 (5 bases). This TCR came from a male donor in good health and CMV-seronegative. The CDR3: CASSQEFRVDTEAFF. CDR3 bases: TGCGCCAGCAGCCAAGAGTTCAGGGTGGACACTGAAGCTTTCTTT.